This TCR beta chain was retrieved from a study of shared clonotypes between healthy human individuals. Background on the study: Participating donors consisted of two women and a few men aged 18 to 49. Study results and limitations: A few donors showed sharing of around 5% of naive CD4 clonotypes. On the whole, naive subsets had larger estimated richness than memory subsets had.

Assay execution took place at the deep level. TCRdb's table, derived via immunoSEQ multiplex PCR, lists solely in-frame clones and lacks some. The repertoire has around 2,000,000 clones, approximately 94% of them found once; the top ten carry about 1.1%. A note on this clone: Its antigen is currently unknown.

Selected positively for CCR7 and CD45RO-negative, naive CD8 cells excluded terminally differentiated effector memory CD45RA+ cells. In germline, CDR1 is LGHNT, CDR2 FRNRAP. CDR3 size: 13 residues. Trimming stripped 5 bases from V and 5 bases from J, with 12 bases between. Sequences were obtained from naive CD8+ T cells sorted from blood. V gene TRBV12-5 combines with J gene TRBJ2-5; the D gene is possibly TRBD2 (5 bases). The sequence was collected from a man between 18 and 35 years old in good health. The CDR3 DNA reads TGTGCTAGTGGTCCCGGGGATAGGGAGACCCAGTACTTC. Protein: CASGPGDRETQYF.